Listed below are T cell receptor beta chains from one sample, sequenced in a study of blood T cell repertoires in COVID-19. This table comes from immunoSEQ multiplex PCR, and its TCRdb copy is limited to in-frame clones, with some not included. The repertoire consists of some 180,000 clones, with around 76% occurring once and the leading ten covering roughly 7.8%. Sequencing used peripheral blood. These receptors all stem from a woman between 50 and 59 years old with active or convalescent COVID-19. Both conserved end residues are part of each CDR3. The D gene is left open where the match is weak. Clone size is shown for a subset of rows, as once, few, many or a class of expanded clone.

j_call clone_size d_call v_call cdr3_aa cdr3_nt
TRBJ1-4 few TRBD1 TRBV5-1 CASSQTGVPNEKLFF TGCGCCAGCAGTCAAACAGGGGTACCTAATGAAAAACTGTTTTTT
TRBJ2-7 once NA TRBV19 CASSTSPRTVYEQYF TGTGCCAGTAGTACATCCCCCCGGACAGTCTACGAGCAGTACTTC
TRBJ1-2 NA NA TRBV11-2 CASSPMRGRRHYGYTF TGTGCCAGCAGCCCGATGCGGGGGCGGCGACACTATGGCTACACCTTC
TRBJ2-2 many NA TRBV7-8 CASSMSRGIRGELFF TGTGCCAGCAGCATGTCCCGGGGTATCCGCGGGGAGCTGTTTTTT
TRBJ1-2 NA NA TRBV28 CASRPSLGGYGYTF TGTGCCAGCAGGCCGAGTTTAGGGGGCTATGGCTACACCTTC
TRBJ2-7 few NA TRBV28 CASSSGTPTFAGQYF TGTGCCAGCAGTTCCGGGACACCTACCTTCGCCGGGCAGTACTTC
TRBJ2-3 NA TRBD2 TRBV7-8 CASSLVYGRRLAVTDTQYF TGTGCCAGCAGCTTAGTTTATGGTCGGCGACTAGCGGTCACAGATACGCAGTATTTT
TRBJ1-2 NA TRBD1 TRBV12-3/TRBV12-4 CASSPGGIYGYTF TGTGCCAGCAGTCCAGGGGGGATCTATGGCTACACCTTC
TRBJ2-3 NA NA TRBV3-1/TRBV3-2 CASSQGRPEANTDTQYF TGTGCCAGCAGCCAAGGCCGACCAGAGGCCAACACAGATACGCAGTATTTT
TRBJ2-3 NA TRBD1 TRBV7-2 CASSSRTGGTTDTQYF TGTGCCAGCAGCTCAAGGACAGGGGGCACCACAGATACGCAGTATTTT
TRBJ1-1 NA NA TRBV19 CASMSPLTEAFF TGTGCCAGTATGTCTCCCCTCACTGAAGCTTTCTTT
TRBJ2-7 many NA TRBV6-2/TRBV6-3 CASSYVKGTYEQYF TGTGCCAGCAGTTACGTAAAGGGGACCTACGAGCAGTACTTC
TRBJ2-7 once NA TRBV30 CAWSDGRGPQYF TGTGCCTGGAGTGACGGCAGGGGTCCTCAGTACTTC
TRBJ2-1 NA TRBD2 TRBV7-2 CASSLRFAGGQNEQFF TGTGCCAGCAGCTTAAGGTTTGCGGGGGGGCAAAATGAGCAGTTCTTC
TRBJ2-6 NA TRBD1 TRBV18 CASSQRTGGDGANVLTF TGTGCCAGCTCCCAAAGGACAGGGGGCGACGGGGCCAACGTCCTGACTTTC
TRBJ1-6 NA NA TRBV19 CASSIRRSSYNSPLHF TGTGCCAGTAGTATTAGGCGGAGCTCCTATAATTCACCCCTCCACTTT
TRBJ2-7 few NA TRBV10-3 CAIKGLQGGSEQYF TGTGCCATCAAGGGGCTACAGGGCGGATCCGAGCAGTACTTC